The next 31 T cell receptor beta chains were all read from a single sample in a study of T cell repertoires in cytomegalovirus infection. MiXCR was run by TCRdb on the reads, yielding one entry per CDR3 protein. This repertoire shows about 600,000 distinct CDR3 sequences, 20% to 25% found once; its top ten account for roughly 8%. Sample: CD8+ T cells from PBMCs. These TCRs come from a human donor in good health (CMV status not recorded). Some clones in this sample may be carry-over from other donors' samples.

This clonotype was seen only a few times. The rearrangement links TRBV14 to TRBJ2-2; the match to TRBD2 covers 9 bases. V was clipped by 0 bases and J by 5 bases; unmatched bases: 7. The CDR3 consists of 17 residues. Germline V gene sequence: CDR1 SGHDN, CDR2 FVKESK. This CDR3 is CASSQELAGPYTGELFF. In nucleotides, the CDR3 is TGTGCCAGCAGCCAAGAGCTAGCGGGGCCCTATACCGGGGAGCTGTTTTTT. The full variable domain, rest sourced from reference TRBV14 and TRBJ2-2, is EAGVTQFPSHSVIEKGQTVTLRCDPISGHDNLYWYRRVMGKEIKFLLHFVKESKQDESGMPNNRFLAERTGGTYSTLKVQPAELEDSGVYFCASSQELAGPYTGELFFGEGSRLTVL.

This clonotype was observed at least ten times. The chain employs TRBV7-8 and TRBJ2-5; TRBD2 agrees at 10 bases. The germline V gene has CDR1 SGHVS and CDR2 FQNEAQ. The ends lost 2 bases at V and 4 bases at J; junction bases unmatched: 7. CDR3 length equals 16 residues. The CDR3 nucleotides are TGTGCCAGCAGCTTAATGGTAGCGGGGGGCCCAGAGACCCAGTACTTC. It specifies CASSLMVAGGPETQYF.

This clonotype showed up just a few times. The chain uses TRBV5-8 and TRBJ2-7, with 8 bases lining up with TRBD1. The germline V gene has CDR1 SGHTS and CDR2 YDEGEE. CDR3 length equals 14 residues. V lost 6 bases, J lost 2 bases, and 7 bases stayed unmatched. CDR3 nucleotide sequence: TGTGCCAGCATCTCATACAGGGGGACCTACGAGCAGTACGTC. Protein product: CASISYRGTYEQYV.

This clonotype was found many times. The chain combines TRBV2 with TRBJ2-1; possibly TRBD2 for D (5 bases). Germline CDR1 is SNHLY and CDR2 is FYNNEI. The CDR3 runs to 14 residues. The V end lost 4 bases, the J end lost 4 bases, and 11 bases lay between the germline ends. In nucleotides, the CDR3 is TGTGCCAGCAGTGGTACGGGATTTTACAATGAGCAGTTCTTC. It codes for CASSGTGFYNEQFF.

V is TRBV14 and J is TRBJ2-3; D gene uncertain. V dropped 5 bases and J dropped 0 bases, with 6 bases sitting between them. The CDR3 has 13 amino acids. Germline values: CDR1 SGHDN, CDR2 FVKESK. CDR3 nucleotide sequence: TGTGCCAGCAGCGAGCGAAGCACAGATACGCAGTATTTT. Translated: CASSERSTDTQYF.

Only a few counts were recorded for this clonotype. V is TRBV4-1 and J is TRBJ2-3; D unclear. This CDR3 spans 16 amino acids. With 7 bases removed from V and 6 bases from J, the gap between germline ends came to 23 bases. The germline CDR1 and CDR2 sequences are MGHRA and YSYEKL. CDR3 nucleotide sequence: TGCGCCAGCACCCGGGTGATGGGTCCTCGCGAGGATACGCAGTATTTT. Its translation is CASTRVMGPREDTQYF.

The J gene is TRBJ2-2, the V gene TRBV7-8, with 8 bases lining up with TRBD2. This CDR3 is 17 amino acids long. Germline CDR1 reads SGHVS; CDR2 reads FQNEAQ. The ends lost 0 bases at V and 6 bases at J; junction bases unmatched: 9. The CDR3 here is CASSLARTGGPAGELFF. Written as DNA, the CDR3 is TGTGCCAGCAGCTTAGCGCGTACGGGGGGGCCTGCCGGGGAGCTGTTTTTT.

V gene TRBV13 combines with J gene TRBJ2-4; TRBD2 matches at 8 bases. The V and J ends lost 5 bases and 9 bases, in that order; junction bases with no gene match: 9. The CDR3 has 14 amino acids. Germline CDR1 reads PRHDT; CDR2 reads FYEKMQ (reference sequence). CDR3 in DNA: TGTGCCAGCAGCGCCCGGACTAGCCGCGGCATTCAGTACTTC. As protein: CASSARTSRGIQYF.

Comments on this clonotype: A single base separates this from a much larger clone, so it may be a read error. The chain couples TRBV6-5 to TRBJ1-1; possibly TRBD1 for D (6 bases). The CDR3 is 13 amino acids. Germline-derived CDR1 and CDR2 are MNHEY and SVGAGI. The CDR3 here is CASQSRGPTKAFF. In nucleotides, the CDR3 is TGTGCCTCACAGTCCAGGGGACCCACTAAAGCTTTCTTT.

The chain combines TRBV29-1 with TRBJ2-7; D not resolved. CDR3 size: 14 residues. In germline, CDR1 is SQVTM, CDR2 ANQGSEA. Trimming removed 3 bases at V and 5 bases at J, with 17 bases between. CDR3 protein: CSVDLGVSGHEQYF. DNA for the CDR3: TGCAGCGTTGATCTTGGAGTATCTGGCCACGAGCAGTACTTC.

This clonotype was seen more than once but under ten times. V is TRBV29-1 and J is TRBJ1-2, with D perhaps matching TRBD1 (5 bases). Germline CDR1 is SQVTM and CDR2 is ANQGSEA. V lost 5 bases and J 0 bases, leaving 10 bases between the germline ends. The CDR3 contains 13 residues. CDR3 sequence reads: CSVYPGPNYGYTF. For the CDR3, the DNA is TGCAGCGTTTATCCAGGGCCTAACTATGGCTACACCTTC. Looking up the rest from reference TRBV29-1 and TRBJ1-2 gives the full variable domain: SAVISQKPSRDICQRGTSLTIQCQVDSQVTMMFWYRQQPGQSLTLIATANQGSEATYESGFVIDKFPISRPNLTFSTLTVSNMSPEDSSIYLCSVYPGPNYGYTFGSGTRLTVV.

Notes on this clonotype: The CDR3 end shows no conserved phenylalanine or tryptophan, and so a read error is likely. The chain joins TRBV7-6 to TRBJ2-4; D is undetermined. Germline CDR1 is SGHVS and CDR2 is FNYEAQ. V dropped 6 bases and J dropped 9 bases, with 12 bases sitting between them. This CDR3 is built from 12 residues. The CDR3 region has the DNA TGTGCCAGCAGTTCGGAGTTGGGCATTCAGTACTCC. Residues: CASSSELGIQYS.

The gene calls are TRBV29-1 and TRBJ1-1; D not certain. Germline V CDR1 and CDR2: SQVTM, ANQGSEA. The length of the CDR3 is 14 residues. With 0 bases removed from V and 1 base from J, the gap between germline ends came to 9 bases. CDR3 in amino acids: CSVEEAVPNTEAFF. CDR3 in DNA: TGCAGCGTTGAAGAGGCCGTACCGAACACTGAAGCTTTCTTT.

J is TRBJ2-1 and V is TRBV12-3 or TRBV12-4, with D unclear. V was pared by 1 base and J by 8 bases, with 9 bases between. The CDR3 sequence is 13 residues long. The CDR3 bases are TGTGCCAGCAGTTTAGGGTCGGGCTATGAGCAGTTCTTC. This codes for CASSLGSGYEQFF.

V usage is TRBV6-8 and J usage is TRBJ2-1, with D perhaps TRBD2 (7 bases). CDR1 is MNHGY and CDR2 is SAAAGT in the germline V gene. V shed 2 bases and J shed 9 bases, with 11 bases lying between them. This CDR3 contains 13 residues. This chain's CDR3 is CASSYGGAGEQFF. In DNA form, the CDR3 reads TGTGCCAGCAGTTACGGGGGGGCCGGTGAGCAGTTCTTC.

This clonotype was seen ten or more times. V is TRBV28 and J is TRBJ1-1; TRBD1 matches at 7 bases. Germline values: CDR1 MDHEN, CDR2 SYDVKM. V shed 3 bases, J shed 3 bases, and the junction held 7 bases outside the gene matches. The CDR3 extends over 15 amino acids. CDR3 sequence: CASSFESRGYTEAFF. DNA of the CDR3: TGTGCCAGCAGTTTTGAATCCAGGGGGTACACTGAAGCTTTCTTT.

In its sample, this clonotype was seen a few times. J is TRBJ1-2 and V is TRBV6-5; D unresolved. Germline assignment: CDR1 MNHEY and CDR2 SVGAGI. The V end was cut by 0 bases, the J end by 5 bases, with 16 bases between. CDR3 length equals 16 residues. CDR3 DNA: TGTGCCAGCAGTTACTCGCCGTCCGGAGCCGCATATGGCTACACCTTC. This translates into CASSYSPSGAAYGYTF.

This clonotype was seen only a few times. The chain has TRBV20-1 and TRBJ2-1, with D perhaps TRBD2 (7 bases). The CDR3 loop spans 16 amino acids. Germline V gene sequence: CDR1 DFQATT, CDR2 SNEGSKA (reference sequence). V lost 3 bases, J lost 0 bases, and 15 bases lay in between. CDR3 in amino acids: CSASETGRGSYNEQFF. CDR3 DNA: TGCAGTGCTAGTGAAACAGGGAGGGGCTCCTACAATGAGCAGTTCTTC.

The sample holds a few counts of this clonotype. The chain joins TRBV2 to TRBJ1-1; 7 nucleotides line up with TRBD1. V lost 10 bases, J lost 1 base, and 6 bases stayed unmatched. Per germline, CDR1 SNHLY and CDR2 FYNNEI. There are 13 residues in the CDR3. The CDR3 coding sequence is TGTGCCACCCCAGGACAGGCGAACACTGAAGCTTTCTTT. It codes for CATPGQANTEAFF.

This clonotype was recorded at least ten times. The V gene is TRBV7-8, the J gene TRBJ2-7, with D uncertain. The CDR3 has 14 amino acids. The germline V and J ends were trimmed by 4 bases and 4 bases, with 14 bases remaining between them. Germline values: CDR1 SGHVS, CDR2 FQNEAQ. The CDR3 DNA sequence: TGTGCCAGCAGCTCCCGGGTCGTGACTTACGAGCAGTACTTC. Encoded protein: CASSSRVVTYEQYF.

This clonotype was seen a handful of times. This chain connects TRBV7-9 to TRBJ1-6, with D unclear. V gave up 5 bases and J gave up 7 bases, with 15 bases separating them. This CDR3 is built from 15 residues. CDR1 and CDR2 (germline): SEHNR, FQNEAQ (reference sequence). CDR3 in amino acids: CASSSAERRNSPLHF. The DNA for the CDR3 is TGTGCCAGCAGCAGCGCGGAGAGGAGGAATTCACCCCTCCACTTT.

This clonotype was picked up a small number of times. The gene calls are TRBV15 and TRBJ1-1; D gene ambiguous. Trimming stripped 8 bases from V and 9 bases from J, with 10 bases between. Per germline, CDR1 LNHNV and CDR2 YYDKDF (reference sequence). This CDR3 comprises 10 residues. CDR3 DNA sequence: TGTGCCACCTTGGGTGAACAAGCTTTCTTT. This sequence encodes CATLGEQAFF.

V and J are TRBV12-3 or TRBV12-4 and TRBJ2-5; D might be TRBD2 (6 bases). The CDR3 is 14 residues long. Trimming shortened V by 6 bases and J by 5 bases, and 16 bases separated the two germline ends. The CDR3: CASSPIGLAETQYF. CDR3 bases: TGTGCCAGCAGCCCGATAGGGCTAGCGGAGACCCAGTACTTC.

This clonotype showed up just a few times. The genes are TRBV2 and TRBJ1-1; D remains ambiguous. In germline, CDR1 is SNHLY, CDR2 FYNNEI. CDR3 length: 13 residues. V was clipped by 0 bases and J by 6 bases, with 8 bases between them. The CDR3 reads CASSEAYGSEAFF. The CDR3 nucleotides read TGTGCCAGCAGTGAAGCGTACGGGTCTGAAGCTTTCTTT. Full variable domain (outside the CDR3, taken from reference TRBV2 and TRBJ1-1): EPEVTQTPSHQVTQMGQEVILRCVPISNHLYFYWYRQILGQKVEFLVSFYNNEISEKSEIFDDQFSVERPDGSNFTLKIRSTKLEDSAMYFCASSEAYGSEAFFGQGTRLTVV.

The J gene is TRBJ2-5, the V gene TRBV6-6; 9 positions match TRBD2. Germline loops: CDR1 MNHNY, CDR2 SVGAGI (reference sequence). Trimming removed 1 base from V and 1 base from J; junction bases left unmatched: 4. The CDR3 is 16 residues long. The CDR3 protein is CASSYLAGGFQETQYF. Written as DNA, the CDR3 is TGTGCCAGCAGTTACTTGGCGGGGGGGTTCCAAGAGACCCAGTACTTC.

The chain employs TRBV9 and TRBJ1-2, with 7 bases identical to TRBD1. The V gene end was trimmed by 1 base and the J gene end by 1 base; junction bases not matched to a gene: 16. The length of the CDR3 is 19 residues. Germline-derived CDR1 and CDR2 are SGDLS and YYNGEE. The CDR3 protein is CASSVTLSFGTAHNYGYTF. The CDR3 DNA reads TGTGCCAGCAGCGTAACTCTATCGTTCGGGACAGCTCATAACTATGGCTACACCTTC.

The chain has TRBV7-6 and TRBJ2-1; 12 bases align to TRBD2. Germline assignment: CDR1 SGHVS and CDR2 FNYEAQ. CDR3 length: 19 amino acids. Unmatched junction bases numbered 11, after V lost 5 bases and J lost 0 bases. DNA of the CDR3: TGTGCCAGCAGCCAACTAGCGGGGGGCCACCCAACCTCCTACAATGAGCAGTTCTTC. This translates into CASSQLAGGHPTSYNEQFF.

This clonotype was counted ten times or more. V and J are TRBV7-8 and TRBJ1-5; 9 bases map to TRBD1. Germline lookup yields CDR1 SGHVS and CDR2 FQNEAQ. With 5 bases clipped from V and 0 bases from J, the junction kept 11 bases outside the gene matches. The CDR3 spans 18 residues. CDR3 in amino acids: CASSAGTGKINSNQPQHF. CDR3 coding DNA: TGTGCCAGCAGCGCCGGGACAGGGAAAATTAATAGCAATCAGCCCCAGCATTTT.

This clonotype was seen at least ten times. V usage is TRBV7-8 and J usage is TRBJ2-5; D remains ambiguous. The CDR3 sequence is 12 residues long. The germline V gene encodes CDR1 SGHVS and CDR2 FQNEAQ. Trimming removed 0 bases at V and 4 bases at J, with 3 bases between. CDR3 in DNA: TGTGCCAGCAGCTTAGCGCCAGAGACCCAGTACTTC. It yields the protein CASSLAPETQYF.

This clonotype was seen only a few times. This chain links TRBV25-1 with TRBJ2-1; D is ambiguous. This CDR3 region has 14 residues. CDR1 is MGHDK, CDR2 SYGVNS, per germline. Trimming pared 3 bases from V and 4 bases from J, leaving 10 bases between. This CDR3 is CASSERRNYNEQFF. The CDR3 DNA sequence: TGTGCCAGCAGTGAGAGACGAAATTACAATGAGCAGTTCTTC.

This clonotype was detected ten times or more. V usage is TRBV12-3 or TRBV12-4 and J usage is TRBJ1-5; the match to TRBD1 covers 8 bases. The CDR3 contains 14 residues. The junction had 3 bases not matched to a gene; V was cut back by 7 bases and J by 1 base. CDR3 in DNA: TGTGCCAGCAATCAGGGGGCAAGCAATCAGCCCCAGCATTTT. It specifies CASNQGASNQPQHF.